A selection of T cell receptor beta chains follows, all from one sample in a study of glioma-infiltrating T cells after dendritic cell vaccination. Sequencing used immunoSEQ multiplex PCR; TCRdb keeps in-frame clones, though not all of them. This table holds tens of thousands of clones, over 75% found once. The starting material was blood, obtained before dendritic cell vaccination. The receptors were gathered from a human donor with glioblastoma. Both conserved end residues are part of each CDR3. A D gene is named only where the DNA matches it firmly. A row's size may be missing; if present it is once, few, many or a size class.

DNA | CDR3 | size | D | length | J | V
TGCGCCAGCAGAACCGGGACACCAACCTACGAGCAGTACTTC | CASRTGTPTYEQYF | - | - | 14 | TRBJ2-7 | TRBV4-3
TGCGCCAGCAGCCAACGGGACATTTTGAACACTGAAGCTTTCTTT | CASSQRDILNTEAFF | once | - | 15 | TRBJ1-1 | TRBV4-3
TGCGCCAGTTCGCCTGCGGGGCGGGGAGATACGCAGTATTTT | CASSPAGRGDTQYF | - | - | 14 | TRBJ2-3 | TRBV23-1
TGTGCCAGCAGTTACGAGACAGGGGGAAGGGGCGAGCAGTACTTC | CASSYETGGRGEQYF | - | TRBD1 | 15 | TRBJ2-7 | TRBV6-5
TGTGCCCGAGGACAGGGTTCGTTTGGAAACACCATATATTTT | CARGQGSFGNTIYF | - | TRBD1 | 14 | TRBJ1-3 | TRBV30
TGTGCCAGCAGCCCCCTAGGGGGGGTTGGGGGAGAGACCCAGTACTTC | CASSPLGGVGGETQYF | - | - | 16 | TRBJ2-5 | TRBV5-4
TGTGCCAGCAGCCGCAACCGGGACAGGGACGACGAGCAGTACTTC | CASSRNRDRDDEQYF | - | TRBD1 | 15 | TRBJ2-7 | TRBV27
TGTGCCTGGAGCCGGGACAGGGGAAACAATCAGCCCCAGCATTTT | CAWSRDRGNNQPQHF | - | TRBD1 | 15 | TRBJ1-5 | TRBV30
TGTGCCAGTAGTATTGCGGGGGTCACGAACACTGAAGCTTTCTTT | CASSIAGVTNTEAFF | - | - | 15 | TRBJ1-1 | TRBV19
TGTGCCAGCAGCCTCCAACACAGCTCTGGAAACACCATATATTTT | CASSLQHSSGNTIYF | - | - | 15 | TRBJ1-3 | TRBV13
TGTGCCAGCAGTGACCCCCACTTAGATAGGGGGCGGCAGAATGAGCAGTTCTTC | CASSDPHLDRGRQNEQFF | few | TRBD1 | 18 | TRBJ2-1 | TRBV6-4
TGTGCCAGCAGTTTACCAGGTTTTACCACTGAAGCTTTCTTT | CASSLPGFTTEAFF | - | - | 14 | TRBJ1-1 | TRBV27
TGCGCCAGCAGCCGCGGGACAGGGGTTCCCCTCCACTTT | CASSRGTGVPLHF | - | TRBD1 | 13 | TRBJ1-6 | TRBV5-1
TGTGCCAGCAGTCGACGGGAAAACTATGGCTACACCTTC | CASSRRENYGYTF | once | - | 13 | TRBJ1-2 | TRBV6-5
TGTGCCAGCGATAACCCGCGGGAGGGCAAAACCGGGGAGCTGTTTTTT | CASDNPREGKTGELFF | once | TRBD2 | 16 | TRBJ2-2 | TRBV19
TGTGCCAGCAGTCAACTAGCGGGAGGAGGAAACATTCAGTACTTC | CASSQLAGGGNIQYF | few | TRBD2 | 15 | TRBJ2-4 | TRBV27
TGTGCCAGTAGACTTCAGGGGGCGGGAAGCTATGGCTACACCTTC | CASRLQGAGSYGYTF | - | TRBD1 | 15 | TRBJ1-2 | TRBV19
TGCGCCAGCAGCTTGGCTCCAGGTGATCAGCCCCAGCATTTT | CASSLAPGDQPQHF | - | - | 14 | TRBJ1-5 | TRBV5-1
TGTGCCATCAGTGCTCTCCAAGAGACCCAGTACTTC | CAISALQETQYF | - | - | 12 | TRBJ2-5 | TRBV10-3
TGTGCCAGCAGTTTGGGGGGTAAAAGCTACACCTTC | CASSLGGKSYTF | - | - | 12 | TRBJ1-2 | TRBV27
TGTGCCAGTAGTGCCTACAGGTTAGCTAACTATGGCTACACCTTC | CASSAYRLANYGYTF | - | - | 15 | TRBJ1-2 | TRBV19
TGTGCCAGCAGCTCGTACAGGGTCCCCACTAGCGGGAGTGGCGAGCAGTACTTC | CASSSYRVPTSGSGEQYF | - | TRBD2 | 18 | TRBJ2-7 | TRBV7-8
TGTGCCTGGATTCCGACAGGGTCTGCCTACGAGCAGTACTTC | CAWIPTGSAYEQYF | - | TRBD1 | 14 | TRBJ2-7 | TRBV30
TGCGCCAGCAGCCCGACTAGCGGAAACTCCTACAATGAGCAGTTCTTC | CASSPTSGNSYNEQFF | - | TRBD2 | 16 | TRBJ2-1 | TRBV5-1
TGTGCCAGCAGCGCCACCCTCAGATCTGAAGCTTTCTTT | CASSATLRSEAFF | - | - | 13 | TRBJ1-1 | TRBV11-2
TGCAGTGGGGGGACAGGGGCCCAAGATGGCTACACCTTC | CSGGTGAQDGYTF | - | TRBD1 | 13 | TRBJ1-2 | TRBV29-1
TGTGCCTGGAGGGACAGGGTCACTGAAGCTTTCTTT | CAWRDRVTEAFF | - | TRBD1 | 12 | TRBJ1-1 | TRBV30